The T cell receptor beta chain under discussion was sequenced for a study of T cell responses to AZD1222 COVID-19 vaccine (dated by TCRdb to about 2021). General notes on the study: AZD1222 recipients whose second dose came at about 4 weeks and those whose second dose came at about 12 weeks were combined into one group, since spike-specific TCR depth and breadth did not differ between the two schedules. Trial participants were enrolled by age into 18-55, 56-69 and 70-plus year subgroups, with 148, 28 and 57 TCR-sequenced participants respectively. TCR sequencing was performed for 230 to 250 trial participants, of whom about 200 were given two doses of AZD1222 and some 26 were given two doses of MenACWY control vaccine. Overall study results and their limits: Reportedly, almost half of the unique spike-specific TCRs recognized epitopes lying outside the regions that are mutated in the B.1.351 and B.1.1.7 variants. Conclusions about previously exposed vaccinees are limited, since just a handful of AZD1222 recipients were seropositive for SARS-CoV-2 at baseline. Because no day 14 peak-response samples were available, the repertoires could be characterized only after the peak T cell response. Participants were mostly white British, with more females than males. The authors suggested clonal diversity may have been underestimated. In the small 56-69-year group, the increase in depth fell short of significance, most likely because of low power. The vaccine-associated CD4 TCRs covered the entire spike protein, and the dominant responses fell in regions 160-218 and 743-854. After two AZD1222 doses, both the breadth and the depth of spike-specific TCRs were significantly higher than at day 0 and than in MenACWY recipients.

The time point label on this specimen signifies: baseline before first vaccination. Vaccinee samples came from UK trials COV001 and COV002, including a single-blind randomized controlled phase 2/3 trial of AZD1222 (ChAdOx1 nCoV-19) in healthy adults. For TCRbeta chain sequencing, PBMC samples from trial participants were taken at day 0 and at day 28 after the second dose. About this clone: This clone's antigen is unknown. No per-base quality is available; no much larger clone lies one base away.

The CDR3 regions of human TCRbeta chains were analyzed by immunosequencing. The study's processing was this. TCRs in the repertoires were compared against a reference library of SARS-CoV-2-specific TCRs that had been generated with the MIRA antigen-specificity platform. Breadth was defined as the fraction of unique TCRs that were SARS-CoV-2-associated. Depth was defined as the fraction of total T cells that were SARS-CoV-2-associated. Using the MIRA data, each spike-specific TCR was assigned both to the spike region to which the TCR was reactive and to a CD4 or CD8 class. Log10-transformed breadth and depth values were compared by one-way ANOVA with Sidak's multiple comparisons tests. TCRdb provides this immuneACCESS table in a form limited to in-frame rearrangements. Some clones are lacking; in checked studies, under half of them reflect an unresolved V gene, and why the rest are absent is not known. The D gene and trimming were derived from the DNA, and the V and J assignments and clone size from that table. Recorded for this sample are 160,000 or so clones; over 85% of them occurred a single time. The top ten hold 2.6% of the sample.

The receptor was derived from an adult in good health. Sequencing used peripheral blood, obtained on day 0 of AZD1222 vaccination.

The encoded CDR3 is CSAGDRGNYEQYF. The base sequence is TGCAGCGCTGGGGACAGGGGGAACTACGAGCAGTACTTC. The V gene is TRBV29-1 and the J gene is TRBJ2-5, with 11 middle bases fitting TRBD1. The J call is in doubt because the DNA end fits TRBJ2-7 better. The germline V gene specifies SQVTM as CDR1 and ANQGSEA as CDR2. Counted from cysteine to phenylalanine, this CDR3 has 13 amino acids. The retained sequence is limited to the CDR3, 39 bases, with the frame set at the first base.